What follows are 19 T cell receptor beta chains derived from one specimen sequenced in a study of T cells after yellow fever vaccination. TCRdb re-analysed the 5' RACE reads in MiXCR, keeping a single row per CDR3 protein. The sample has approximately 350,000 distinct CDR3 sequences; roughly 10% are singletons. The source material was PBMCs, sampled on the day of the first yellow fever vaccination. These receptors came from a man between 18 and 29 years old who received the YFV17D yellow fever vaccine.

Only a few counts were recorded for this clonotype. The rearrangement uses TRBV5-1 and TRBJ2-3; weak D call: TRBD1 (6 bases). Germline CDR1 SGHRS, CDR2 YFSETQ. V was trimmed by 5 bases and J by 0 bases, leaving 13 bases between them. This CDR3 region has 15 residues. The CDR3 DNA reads TGCGCCAGCAGAACAGGGTCGCGGAGCACAGATACGCAGTATTTT. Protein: CASRTGSRSTDTQYF.

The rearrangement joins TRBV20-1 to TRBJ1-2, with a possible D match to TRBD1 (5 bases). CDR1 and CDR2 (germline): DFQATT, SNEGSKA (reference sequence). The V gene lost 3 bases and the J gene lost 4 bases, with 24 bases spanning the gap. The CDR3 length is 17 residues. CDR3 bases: TGCAGTGCTAGGCAACCGGGACCCCGAAATTGGGGCTATGGCTACACCTTC. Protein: CSARQPGPRNWGYGYTF.

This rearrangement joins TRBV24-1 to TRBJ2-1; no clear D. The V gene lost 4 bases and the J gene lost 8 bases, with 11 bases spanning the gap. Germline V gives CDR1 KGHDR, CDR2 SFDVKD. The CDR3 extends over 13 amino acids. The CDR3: CATSDLPIHEQFF. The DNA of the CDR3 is TGTGCCACCAGTGACCTCCCGATTCATGAGCAGTTCTTC.

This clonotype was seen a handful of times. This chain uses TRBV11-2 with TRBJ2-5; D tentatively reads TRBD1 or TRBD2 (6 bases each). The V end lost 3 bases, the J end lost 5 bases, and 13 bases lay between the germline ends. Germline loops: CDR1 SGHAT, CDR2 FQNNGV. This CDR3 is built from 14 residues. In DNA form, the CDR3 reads TGTGCCAGCAGCTTCCCCGGGGGCCTGGAGACCCAGTACTTC. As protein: CASSFPGGLETQYF.

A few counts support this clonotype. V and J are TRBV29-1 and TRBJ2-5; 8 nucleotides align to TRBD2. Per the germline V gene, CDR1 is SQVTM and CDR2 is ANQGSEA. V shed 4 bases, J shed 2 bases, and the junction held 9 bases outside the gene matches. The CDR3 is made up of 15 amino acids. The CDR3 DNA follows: TGCAGCGTTGTGTACCTCGCGGGGGGACAAGAGACCCAGTACTTC. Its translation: CSVVYLAGGQETQYF.

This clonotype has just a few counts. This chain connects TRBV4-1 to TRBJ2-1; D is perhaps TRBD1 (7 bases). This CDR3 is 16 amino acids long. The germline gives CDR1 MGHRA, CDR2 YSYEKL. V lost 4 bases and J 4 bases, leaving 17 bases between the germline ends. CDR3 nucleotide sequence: TGCGCCAGCAGCCGAAGCCTTGCAGGGGGGTACAATGAGCAGTTCTTC. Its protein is CASSRSLAGGYNEQFF.

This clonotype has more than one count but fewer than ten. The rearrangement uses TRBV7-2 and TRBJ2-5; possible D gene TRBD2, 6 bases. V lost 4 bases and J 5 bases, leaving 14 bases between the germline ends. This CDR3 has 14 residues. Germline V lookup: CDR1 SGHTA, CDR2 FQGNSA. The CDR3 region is CASSSGLPSETQYF. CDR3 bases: TGTGCCAGCAGCTCGGGACTTCCTTCCGAGACCCAGTACTTC.

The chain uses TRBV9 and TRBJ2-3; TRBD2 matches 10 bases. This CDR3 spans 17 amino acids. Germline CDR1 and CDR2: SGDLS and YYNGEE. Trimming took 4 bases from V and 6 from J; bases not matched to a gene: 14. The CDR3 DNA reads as TGTGCCAGCAGCCGCGGAGGAGCGGGGGGGCCGACGGATACGCAGTATTTT. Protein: CASSRGGAGGPTDTQYF.

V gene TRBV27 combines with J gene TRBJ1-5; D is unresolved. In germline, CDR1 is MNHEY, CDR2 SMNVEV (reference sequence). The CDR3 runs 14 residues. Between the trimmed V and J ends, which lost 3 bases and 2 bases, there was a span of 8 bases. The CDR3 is CASSFLGGNQPQHF. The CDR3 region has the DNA TGTGCCAGCAGTTTCTTGGGTGGCAATCAGCCCCAGCATTTT.

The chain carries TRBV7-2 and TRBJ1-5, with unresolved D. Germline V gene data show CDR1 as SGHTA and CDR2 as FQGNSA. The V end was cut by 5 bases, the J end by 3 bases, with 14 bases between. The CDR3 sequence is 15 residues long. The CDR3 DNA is TGTGCCAGCAGCGGCCAGACGGGGTTCAATCAGCCCCAGCATTTT. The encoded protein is CASSGQTGFNQPQHF.

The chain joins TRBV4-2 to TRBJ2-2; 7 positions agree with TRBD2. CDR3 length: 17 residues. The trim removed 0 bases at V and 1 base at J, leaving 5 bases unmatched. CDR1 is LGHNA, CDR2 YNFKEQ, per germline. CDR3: CASSQDSQRGNTGELFF. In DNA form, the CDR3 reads TGTGCCAGCAGCCAAGATAGCCAGCGGGGGAACACCGGGGAGCTGTTTTTT.

The CDR3: CASSPTSGASGANVLTF. The DNA for the CDR3 is TGTGCCAGCAGTCCGACTAGCGGGGCCTCTGGGGCCAACGTCCTGACTTTC. The chain recombines TRBV11-2 with TRBJ2-6; TRBD2 matches 11 bases. The CDR3 is made up of 17 amino acids. V shed 6 bases, J shed 0 bases, and the junction held 4 bases outside the gene matches. Looked up from germline, CDR1 is SGHAT and CDR2 is FQNNGV.

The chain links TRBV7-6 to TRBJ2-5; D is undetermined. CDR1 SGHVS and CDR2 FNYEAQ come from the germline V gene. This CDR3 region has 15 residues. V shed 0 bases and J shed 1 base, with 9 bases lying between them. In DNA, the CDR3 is TGTGCCAGCAGCTTAGCGCAAAGGGTCCAAGAGACCCAGTACTTC. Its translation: CASSLAQRVQETQYF.

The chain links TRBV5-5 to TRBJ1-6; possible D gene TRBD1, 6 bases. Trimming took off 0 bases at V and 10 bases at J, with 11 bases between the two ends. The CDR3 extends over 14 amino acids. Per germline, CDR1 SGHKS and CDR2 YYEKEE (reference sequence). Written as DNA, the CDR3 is TGTGCCAGCAGCTTGGGGGGGCTGGGATCACCCCTCCACTTT. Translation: CASSLGGLGSPLHF.

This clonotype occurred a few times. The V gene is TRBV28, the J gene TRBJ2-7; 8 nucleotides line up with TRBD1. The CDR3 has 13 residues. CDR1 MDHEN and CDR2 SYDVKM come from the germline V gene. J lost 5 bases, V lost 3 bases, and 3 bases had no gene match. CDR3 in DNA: TGTGCCAGCAGTTTTGACAGGGGCCACGAGCAGTACGTC. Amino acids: CASSFDRGHEQYV.

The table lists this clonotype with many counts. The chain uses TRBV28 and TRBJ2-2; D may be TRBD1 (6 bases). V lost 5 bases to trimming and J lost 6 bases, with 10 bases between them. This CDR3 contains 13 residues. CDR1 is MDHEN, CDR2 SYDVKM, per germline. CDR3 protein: CASSLRGSGELFF. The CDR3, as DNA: TGTGCCAGCAGTCTGAGGGGGTCCGGGGAGCTGTTTTTT.

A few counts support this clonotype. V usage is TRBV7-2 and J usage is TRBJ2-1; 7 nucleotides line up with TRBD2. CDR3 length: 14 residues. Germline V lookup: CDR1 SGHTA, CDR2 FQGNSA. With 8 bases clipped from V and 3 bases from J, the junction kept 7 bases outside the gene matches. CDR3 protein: CASGGSGVYNEQFF. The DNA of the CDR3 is TGTGCCAGCGGTGGGAGCGGGGTCTACAATGAGCAGTTCTTC.

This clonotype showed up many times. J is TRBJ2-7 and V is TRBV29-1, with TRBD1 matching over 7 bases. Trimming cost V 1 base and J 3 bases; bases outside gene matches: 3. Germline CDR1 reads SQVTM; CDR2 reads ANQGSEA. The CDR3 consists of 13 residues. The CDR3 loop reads CSVEGWDSYEQYF. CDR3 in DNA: TGCAGCGTTGAAGGCTGGGACAGCTACGAGCAGTACTTC.

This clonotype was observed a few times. CDR3 bases: TGCGCCAGCAGCCATGGACTAGCGGGGTACCAAGAGACCCAGTACTTC. This encodes CASSHGLAGYQETQYF. V and J are TRBV5-1 and TRBJ2-5, with TRBD2 matching over 12 bases. J gave up 0 bases and V 4 bases, and 4 bases lay outside the gene matches. Germline V gene sequence: CDR1 SGHRS, CDR2 YFSETQ. This CDR3 is built from 16 residues.